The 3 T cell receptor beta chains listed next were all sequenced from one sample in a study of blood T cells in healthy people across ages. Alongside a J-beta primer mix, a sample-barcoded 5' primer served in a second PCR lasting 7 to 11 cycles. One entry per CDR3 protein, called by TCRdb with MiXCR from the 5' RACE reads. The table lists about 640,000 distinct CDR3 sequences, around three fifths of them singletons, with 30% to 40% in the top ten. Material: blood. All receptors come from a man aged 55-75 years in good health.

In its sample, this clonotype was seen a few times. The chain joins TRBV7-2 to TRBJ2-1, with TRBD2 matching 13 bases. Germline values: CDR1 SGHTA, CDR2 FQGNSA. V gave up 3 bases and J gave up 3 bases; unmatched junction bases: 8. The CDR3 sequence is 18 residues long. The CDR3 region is CASSFTSGGASGYNEQFF. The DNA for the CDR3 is TGTGCCAGCAGCTTTACTAGCGGGGGGGCTTCGGGCTACAATGAGCAGTTCTTC.

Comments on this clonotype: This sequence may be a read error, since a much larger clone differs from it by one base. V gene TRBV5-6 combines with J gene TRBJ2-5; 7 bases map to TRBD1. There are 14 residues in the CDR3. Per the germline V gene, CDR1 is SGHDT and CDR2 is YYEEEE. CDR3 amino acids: CASSLEGGQETRYF. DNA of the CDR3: TGTGCCAGCAGCTTGGAAGGGGGCCAAGAGACCCGGTACTTC.

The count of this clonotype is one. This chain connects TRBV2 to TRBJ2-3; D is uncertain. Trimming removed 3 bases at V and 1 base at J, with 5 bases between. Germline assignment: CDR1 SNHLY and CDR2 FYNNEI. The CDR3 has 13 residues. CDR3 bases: TGTGCCAGCAGTGAGGTGCGCACAGATACGCAGTATTTT. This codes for CASSEVRTDTQYF.